The source of this TCR beta chain is a study of human T cells and chemical hapten exposure (dated by TCRdb to the early 2020s). For the study in its entirety: For sensitization, 2% DPC in acetone was applied to a roughly 2 cm by roughly 2 cm area of upper inner arm skin. Throughout the approximately 24-week study period, patients were also given weekly therapeutic DPC doses on the scalp. Patch testing was performed on the upper back with Finn chambers containing 0.01% DPC, and the patch tests were scored after 6 days according to International Contact Dermatitis Research Group standards. Most of the patients in the cohort were female, and the cohort covered alopecia areata with under or over 50% scalp involvement, alopecia totalis and alopecia universalis. The libraries were sequenced as a pool, and the TCR yield per sample differed mostly because of small variations in library volumes within the pool. This study followed changes in the peripheral blood TCR repertoire in vivo during primary and secondary sensitization of alopecia patients to the hapten diphenylcyclopropenone (DPC). Patient blood was sampled pre-sensitization (week 0) and at 2, 6 and about 24 weeks after DPC sensitization. Twenty-nine alopecia patients gave blood for TCR sequencing at one to four time points (pre-sensitization, 2, 6 and 24 weeks).

This clonotype showed up just a few times. Its antigen has not been determined. There are no base qualities to consult, and no much larger clone falls within one base. This specimen's time point label, per the study, means: pre-sensitization, week 0. The treatment or condition label of this sample denotes: therapeutic diphenylcyclopropenone sensitization with weekly scalp DPC. At each patch-test visit, blood was drawn before the patch test was applied. Patients were considered eligible if aged 18 to 70, diagnosed with alopecia and deemed suitable for DPC therapy, and patients were excluded if pregnant. Total RNA was extracted from unfractionated whole blood collected in Tempus Blood RNA tubes. CDR1 and CDR2 are read off the germline V gene as SGHRS and YFSETQ. V is cut by 2 bases and J by 7 bases, and the space between the germline ends is 16 bases. The CDR3 holds 14 amino acids from the cysteine to the phenylalanine. Only CDR3 DNA is held: 42 bases, read in frame from base 1.

The receptor library was made with RACE. The sequencer was a NextSeq 500. Library preparation attached unique molecular identifiers to individual cDNA molecules for quantitative, reproducible TCR counting. Both TCR alpha and TCR beta chains were sequenced from each blood RNA sample. Per the source publication's procedure: Samples had a median of about 96,000 TCRs, with a range from 23,224 to 690,600. The Decombinator software suite was used to annotate V, J and CDR3 in the TCR reads. For the PS versus PT1 abundance plots, all samples were subsampled to the same number of TCRs (28,000). Expanded TCRs were defined as absent before sensitization and observed at least eight times at the 2-week time point. TCRdb's own reprocessing of the public reads used fastp at Q25 and MiXCR and kept productive beta chains. CDR3 protein duplicates are merged, each entry listing the most common genes and DNA. The V and J calls reflect TCRdb's pipeline rather than the authors' work. This sample gives around 110,000 distinct CDR3 sequences in total; around 10% of them show up just once. Clones ranked in the top ten supply more than 1.5% of the sample.

What the research found in general, with its limitations: DPC sensitization did not change how many TCRs were above 1 in 1000 frequency, and no evidence was found of alterations in global repertoire structure. After repeated subsampling, changes were observed in the strength of the expansion versus patch-test correlation and in the threshold at which the correlation became significant. Because all patients had alopecia, a presumed autoimmune disease, the immune response of the patients might differ from that of healthy individuals. A positive correlation was found between the number of PT1 expanded TCRs and patch test score, with significance reached at thresholds 8, 16 and 32 but not 4. Expanded TCRs formed significantly more large CDR3 similarity clusters than pre-sensitization or healthy control sets, consistent with antigen-driven responses.

This specimen consisted of whole blood, obtained in connection with sensitization to the hapten diphenylcyclopropenone (DPC). The sequence came from a woman aged 45-65 years with alopecia areata. Some clones in this sample may be carry-over from other donors' samples. This sequence uses TRBV5-1 and TRBJ2-7; TRBD2 might be the D gene, on 6 matching bases. The nucleotides are TGCGCCAGCAGCTTTGATTCGACCGGGGGAGAGCAGTACTTC. Protein translation: CASSFDSTGGEQYF. Extended through the reference TRBV5-1 and TRBJ2-7 proteins, this CDR3 yields the full variable domain: KAGVTQTPRYLIKTRGQQVTLSCSPISGHRSVSWYQQTPGQGLQFLFEYFSETQRNKGNFPGRFSGRQFSNSRSEMNVSTLELGDSALYLCASSFDSTGGEQYFGPGTRLTVT.